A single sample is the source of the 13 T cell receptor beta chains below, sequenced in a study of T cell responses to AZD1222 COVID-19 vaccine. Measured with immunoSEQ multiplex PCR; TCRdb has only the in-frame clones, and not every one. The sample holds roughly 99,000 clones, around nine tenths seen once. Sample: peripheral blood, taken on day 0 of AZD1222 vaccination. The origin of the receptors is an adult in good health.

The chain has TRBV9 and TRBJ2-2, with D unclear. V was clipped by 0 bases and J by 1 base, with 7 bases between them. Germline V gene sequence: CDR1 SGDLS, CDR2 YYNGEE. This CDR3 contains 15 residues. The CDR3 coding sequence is TGTGCCAGCAGCGTAGCAATACAGAACACCGGGGAGCTGTTTTTT. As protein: CASSVAIQNTGELFF.

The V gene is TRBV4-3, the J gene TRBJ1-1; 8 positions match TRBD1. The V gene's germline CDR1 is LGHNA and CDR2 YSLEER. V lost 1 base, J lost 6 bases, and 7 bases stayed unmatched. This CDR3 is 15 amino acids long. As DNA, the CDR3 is TGCGCCAGCAGCCAAGGGACAGGGACCATGGCTGAAGCTTTCTTT. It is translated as CASSQGTGTMAEAFF.

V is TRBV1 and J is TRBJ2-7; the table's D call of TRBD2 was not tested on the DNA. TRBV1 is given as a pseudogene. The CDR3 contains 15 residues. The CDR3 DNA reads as TGCACCAGCAGCCAAGAAATATCCGGGAACTACGAGCAGTACTTC. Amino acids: CTSSQEISGNYEQYF.

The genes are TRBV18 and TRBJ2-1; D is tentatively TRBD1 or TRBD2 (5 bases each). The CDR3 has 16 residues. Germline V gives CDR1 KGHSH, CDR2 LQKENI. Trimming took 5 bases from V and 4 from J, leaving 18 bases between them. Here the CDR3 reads CASSSTGSGKYNEQFF. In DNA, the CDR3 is TGTGCCAGCTCATCAACGGGGTCAGGGAAATACAATGAGCAGTTCTTC.

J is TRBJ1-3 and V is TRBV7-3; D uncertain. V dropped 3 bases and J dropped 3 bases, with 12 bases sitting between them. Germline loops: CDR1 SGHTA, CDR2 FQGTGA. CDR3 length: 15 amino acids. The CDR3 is CASSFRRVIGNTIYF. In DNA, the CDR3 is TGTGCCAGCAGCTTCAGAAGGGTGATTGGAAACACCATATATTTT.

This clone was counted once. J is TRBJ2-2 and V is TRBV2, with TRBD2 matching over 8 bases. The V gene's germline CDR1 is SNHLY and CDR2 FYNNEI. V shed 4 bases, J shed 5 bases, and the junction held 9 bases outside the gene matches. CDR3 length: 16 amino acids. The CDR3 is CASSGAGTRRTGELFF. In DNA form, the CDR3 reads TGTGCCAGCAGTGGAGCCGGGACTAGGAGGACCGGGGAGCTGTTTTTT. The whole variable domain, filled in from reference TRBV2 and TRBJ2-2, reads EPEVTQTPSHQVTQMGQEVILRCVPISNHLYFYWYRQILGQKVEFLVSFYNNEISEKSEIFDDQFSVERPDGSNFTLKIRSTKLEDSAMYFCASSGAGTRRTGELFFGEGSRLTVL.

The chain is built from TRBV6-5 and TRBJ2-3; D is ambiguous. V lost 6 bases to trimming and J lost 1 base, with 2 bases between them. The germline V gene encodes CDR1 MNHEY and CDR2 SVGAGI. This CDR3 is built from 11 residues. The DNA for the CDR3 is TGTGCCAGCAGGCGCACAGATACGCAGTATTTT. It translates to CASRRTDTQYF.

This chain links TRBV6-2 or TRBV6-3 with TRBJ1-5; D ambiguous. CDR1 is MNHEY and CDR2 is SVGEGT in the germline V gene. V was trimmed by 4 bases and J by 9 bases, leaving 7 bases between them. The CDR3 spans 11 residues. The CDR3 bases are TGTGCCAGCAGTTCCATTGGGCCCCAGCATTTT. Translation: CASSSIGPQHF.

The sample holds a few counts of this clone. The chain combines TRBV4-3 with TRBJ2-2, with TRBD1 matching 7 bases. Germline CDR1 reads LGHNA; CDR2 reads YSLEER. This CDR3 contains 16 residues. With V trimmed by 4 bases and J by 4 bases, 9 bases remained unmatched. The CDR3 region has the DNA TGCGCCAGCAGCCGGGTCACAGGGGTAGGCACCGGGGAGCTGTTTTTT. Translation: CASSRVTGVGTGELFF.

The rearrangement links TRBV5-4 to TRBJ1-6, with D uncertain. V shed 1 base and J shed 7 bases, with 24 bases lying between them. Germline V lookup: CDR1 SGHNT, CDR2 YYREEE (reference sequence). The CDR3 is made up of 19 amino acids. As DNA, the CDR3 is TGTGCCAGCAGCTTGAACCTGACCCCAAGACGGAGAGTAAATTCACCCCTCCACTTT. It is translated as CASSLNLTPRRRVNSPLHF. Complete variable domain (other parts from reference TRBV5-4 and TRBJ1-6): ETGVTQSPTHLIKTRGQQVTLRCSSQSGHNTVSWYQQALGQGPQFIFQYYREEENGRGNFPPRFSGLQFPNYSSELNVNALELDDSALYLCASSLNLTPRRRVNSPLHFGNGTRLTVT.

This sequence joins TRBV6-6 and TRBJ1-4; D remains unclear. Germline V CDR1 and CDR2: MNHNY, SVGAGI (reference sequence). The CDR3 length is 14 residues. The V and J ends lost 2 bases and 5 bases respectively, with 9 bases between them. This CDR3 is CASSYGGRNEKLFF. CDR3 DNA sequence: TGTGCCAGCAGTTACGGCGGAAGAAATGAAAAACTGTTTTTT.

CDR3 residues: CASSGQDFYNSPLHF. The DNA of the CDR3 is TGTGCCAGCAGCGGCCAGGATTTTTATAATTCACCCCTCCACTTT. The chain links TRBV7-2 to TRBJ1-6; D call uncertain. V was pared by 5 bases and J by 4 bases, with 12 bases between. The germline CDR1 and CDR2 sequences are SGHTA and FQGNSA. This CDR3 contains 15 residues.

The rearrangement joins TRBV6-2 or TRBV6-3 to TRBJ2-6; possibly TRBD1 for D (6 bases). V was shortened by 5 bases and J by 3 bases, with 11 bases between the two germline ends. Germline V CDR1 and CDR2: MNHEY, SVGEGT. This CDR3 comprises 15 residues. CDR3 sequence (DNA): TGTGCCAGCAGTCTAGGGGGAAGTGGGGCCAACGTCCTGACTTTC. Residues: CASSLGGSGANVLTF.